This is a list of T cell receptor beta chains from one sample in a study of cytomegalovirus exposure and HLA in healthy donors. TCRdb's copy holds only in-frame clones and misses some; the assay was immunoSEQ multiplex PCR. In the table there are fewer than 350,000 clones, 70% to 90% of which are singletons. Sequenced sample: PBMCs. The receptor set was obtained from a woman between 18 and 29 years old in good health and CMV-seronegative. The CDR3 runs from the conserved cysteine through the conserved F or W. A D gene is named only where the DNA matches it firmly. Size values are once, few and many counts, or a class for expanded clones, and some rows have none.

>TRBV19|.|TRBJ1-3|.
CASSIDPGSFSGNTIYF
>TRBV29-1|.|TRBJ1-1|.
CSVEKGARAFF
>TRBV9|.|TRBJ1-1|.
CASGGVPSGTEAFF
>TRBV9|few|TRBJ2-7|TRBD2
CASSVGLAGPYYEQYF
>TRBV7-2|.|TRBJ2-7|TRBD2
CASSLSIAGPYEQYF
>TRBV21-1|.|TRBJ2-1|.
CASSKARRESATLYNEQFF
>TRBV5-6|.|TRBJ1-4|.
CASSSTATNEKLFF
>TRBV13|.|TRBJ2-2|TRBD1
CASSPQGTAYTNTGELFF
>TRBV4-1|once|TRBJ2-1|.
CASSQPLTGNYNEQFF
>TRBV27|.|TRBJ1-4|.
CASSLVFPTNEKLFF
>TRBV29-1|.|TRBJ1-4|.
CSVVGGVDEKLFF